Presented here are 14 T cell receptor beta chains from one specimen sequenced in a study of blood T cell repertoires in COVID-19. This table comes from immunoSEQ multiplex PCR, and its TCRdb copy is limited to in-frame clones, with some not included. This table holds 75,000 to 100,000 clones, over 75% found once. Sequenced input: peripheral blood. The source of these receptors is an elderly woman with acute or convalescent COVID-19.

V is TRBV4-1 and J is TRBJ1-6; 9 bases fit TRBD1. In germline, CDR1 is MGHRA, CDR2 YSYEKL. With V trimmed by 4 bases and J by 6 bases, 7 bases remained unmatched. This CDR3 comprises 16 residues. The CDR3 bases are TGCGCCAGCAGCCCCCAACAGGGGGCAGGTAATTCACCCCTCCACTTT. Encoded protein: CASSPQQGAGNSPLHF.

The J gene is TRBJ2-1, the V gene TRBV10-3, with D perhaps matching TRBD1 (5 bases). CDR1 and CDR2 from the germline V gene are ENHRY and SYGVKD. The length of the CDR3 is 15 residues. Between the trimmed V and J ends, which lost 2 bases and 5 bases, there was a span of 13 bases. This chain's CDR3 is CAISEKGLMDNEQFF. CDR3 coding DNA: TGTGCCATCAGTGAGAAGGGGCTAATGGACAATGAGCAGTTCTTC.

A single count supports this clone. The chain is built from TRBV28 and TRBJ1-6; D might be TRBD1 (6 bases). V dropped 5 bases and J dropped 7 bases, with 12 bases sitting between them. CDR3 length: 14 residues. Germline loops: CDR1 MDHEN, CDR2 SYDVKM. The CDR3 nucleotides are TGTGCCAGCAGTCCCGGGACACCCAATTCACCCCTCCACTTT. Translating it yields CASSPGTPNSPLHF.

This sequence joins TRBV2 and TRBJ1-4; a possible D gene is TRBD1 (6 bases). Germline V CDR1 and CDR2: SNHLY, FYNNEI. The CDR3 spans 15 residues. V lost 6 bases to trimming and J lost 8 bases, with 19 bases between them. CDR3 coding DNA: TGTGCCAGCAGCCTTAGGGCGGGGGGCGAGGAAAAACTGTTTTTT. This translates into CASSLRAGGEEKLFF. Together with reference TRBV2 and TRBJ1-4, the CDR3 gives the full variable domain: EPEVTQTPSHQVTQMGQEVILRCVPISNHLYFYWYRQILGQKVEFLVSFYNNEISEKSEIFDDQFSVERPDGSNFTLKIRSTKLEDSAMYFCASSLRAGGEEKLFFGSGTQLSVL.

V is TRBV15 and J is TRBJ2-2, with unresolved D. The CDR3 has 14 residues. CDR1 is LNHNV and CDR2 is YYDKDF in the germline V gene (reference sequence). V lost 1 base to trimming and J lost 1 base, with 4 bases between them. As DNA, the CDR3 is TGTGCCACCAGCAGAGGTCAGAACACCGGGGAGCTGTTTTTT. It specifies CATSRGQNTGELFF. Filled out from reference TRBV15 and TRBJ2-2, the complete variable domain reads DAMVIQNPRYQVTQFGKPVTLSCSQTLNHNVMYWYQQKSSQAPKLLFHYYDKDFNNEADTPDNFQSRRPNTSFCFLDIRSPGLGDTAMYLCATSRGQNTGELFFGEGSRLTVL.

The chain is built from TRBV3-1 (or the pseudogene TRBV3-2) and TRBJ1-2; D is unclear. This CDR3 has 13 amino acids. Germline CDR1 reads LGHDT; CDR2 reads YNNKEL (reference sequence). The V gene lost 0 bases and the J gene lost 2 bases, with 4 bases spanning the gap. CDR3 nucleotides: TGTGCCAGCAGCCAAGACAGGAACTATGGCTACACCTTC. Amino acids: CASSQDRNYGYTF.

The genes are TRBV29-1 and TRBJ1-2, with unresolved D. Trimming took off 7 bases at V and 2 bases at J, with 11 bases between the two ends. The germline V gene has CDR1 SQVTM and CDR2 ANQGSEA. CDR3 size: 12 residues. CDR3 nucleotides: TGCAGCGCCTTTGAGATGAACTATGGCTACACCTTC. It encodes CSAFEMNYGYTF.

The rearrangement joins TRBV3-1 (or the pseudogene TRBV3-2) to TRBJ1-5, with 8 bases lining up with TRBD1. The CDR3 contains 15 residues. Germline V lookup: CDR1 LGHDT, CDR2 YNNKEL (reference sequence). V shed 4 bases, J shed 7 bases, and the junction held 9 bases outside the gene matches. The CDR3: CASSPSPGGLQPQHF. CDR3 in DNA: TGTGCCAGCAGCCCCAGTCCAGGGGGCTTGCAGCCCCAGCATTTT.

The chain carries TRBV6-5 and TRBJ2-3; 8 nucleotides line up with TRBD2. J was trimmed by 0 bases and V by 9 bases; bases with no gene match: 2. Germline loops: CDR1 MNHEY, CDR2 SVGAGI. The CDR3 loop spans 13 amino acids. This chain's CDR3 is CASSGASTDTQYF. The CDR3 nucleotides read TGTGCCAGTAGCGGGGCCAGCACAGATACGCAGTATTTT.

V gene TRBV28 combines with J gene TRBJ1-2; D gene uncertain. The germline CDR1 and CDR2 sequences are MDHEN and SYDVKM. CDR3 length: 12 amino acids. V was cut by 10 bases and J by 6 bases, with 15 bases left in between. In DNA, the CDR3 is TGTGCCATCCCCAAAGTGGAGGATGGCTACACCTTC. It specifies CAIPKVEDGYTF.

This clone has a single count. The V gene is TRBV19, the J gene TRBJ2-2; perhaps TRBD1 as D (7 bases). CDR1 and CDR2 (germline): LNHDA, SQIVND (reference sequence). V was cut by 5 bases and J by 4 bases, with 11 bases left in between. The CDR3 has 14 amino acids. The CDR3 reads CASSVQGGTGELFF. The CDR3 nucleotides are TGTGCCAGTAGTGTCCAGGGGGGCACCGGGGAGCTGTTTTTT.

The V gene is TRBV15, the J gene TRBJ1-5; D is ambiguous. V lost 6 bases to trimming and J lost 3 bases, with 18 bases between them. The germline V gene has CDR1 LNHNV and CDR2 YYDKDF (reference sequence). The CDR3 loop spans 16 amino acids. The CDR3 bases are TGTGCCACCAGGGGATCCGGGGTTTTCATCAATCAGCCCCAGCATTTT. The encoded protein is CATRGSGVFINQPQHF.

This clone was seen once. V usage is TRBV11-2 and J usage is TRBJ1-2; TRBD1 matches 9 bases. The V gene's germline CDR1 is SGHAT and CDR2 FQNNGV. This CDR3 comprises 15 residues. V lost 5 bases, J lost 3 bases, and 7 bases stayed unmatched. In nucleotides, the CDR3 is TGTGCCAGCAGCCGATCGACAGGGGGAGACTATGGCTACACCTTC. Its protein is CASSRSTGGDYGYTF. The variable domain in full, completed from reference TRBV11-2 and TRBJ1-2, reads EAGVAQSPRYKIIEKRQSVAFWCNPISGHATLYWYQQILGQGPKLLIQFQNNGVVDDSQLPKDRFSAERLKGVDSTLKIQPAKLEDSAVYLCASSRSTGGDYGYTFGSGTRLTVV.

J is TRBJ1-1 and V is TRBV11-2, with TRBD1 matching over 10 bases. This CDR3 has 15 residues. Germline V gene lookup returns CDR1 SGHAT and CDR2 FQNNGV. Trimming cost V 5 bases and J 1 base; bases outside gene matches: 4. The CDR3 loop reads CASSLGQGWNTEAFF. CDR3 sequence (DNA): TGTGCCAGCAGCCTGGGACAGGGGTGGAACACTGAAGCTTTCTTT.